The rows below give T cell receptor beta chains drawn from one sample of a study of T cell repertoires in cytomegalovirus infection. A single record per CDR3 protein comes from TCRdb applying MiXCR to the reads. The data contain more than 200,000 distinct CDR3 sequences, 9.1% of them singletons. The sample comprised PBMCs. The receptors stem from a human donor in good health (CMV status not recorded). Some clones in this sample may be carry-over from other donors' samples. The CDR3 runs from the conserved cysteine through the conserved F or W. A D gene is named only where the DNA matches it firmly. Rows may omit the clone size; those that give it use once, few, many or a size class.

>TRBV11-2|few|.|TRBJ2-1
CASSSRGGNTYNEQFF
TGTGCCAGCAGCTCCCGTGGCGGGAATACCTACAATGAGCAGTTCTTC
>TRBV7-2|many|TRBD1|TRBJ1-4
CASSSHPTGGSSEKLFF
TGTGCCAGCAGCTCACACCCAACAGGGGGCTCTAGTGAAAAACTGTTTTTT
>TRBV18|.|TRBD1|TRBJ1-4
CASSPATIGQARATNEKLFF
TGTGCCAGCTCACCAGCAACCATTGGACAGGCAAGGGCAACTAATGAAAAACTGTTTTTT
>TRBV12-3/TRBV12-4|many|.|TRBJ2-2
CASILIKGTGELFF
TGTGCCAGCATTCTAATAAAGGGGACCGGGGAGCTGTTTTTT
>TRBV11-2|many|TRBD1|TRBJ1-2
CASSPRLGTDIGYTF
TGTGCCAGCAGCCCCCGCCTAGGGACAGATATTGGCTACACCTTC
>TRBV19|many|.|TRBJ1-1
CASSMKGFEAFF
TGTGCCAGTAGTATGAAGGGCTTTGAAGCTTTCTTT
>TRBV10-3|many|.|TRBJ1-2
CAISYKGDYGYTF
TGTGCCATCAGCTACAAGGGGGACTATGGCTACACCTTC
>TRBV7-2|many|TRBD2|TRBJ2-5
CASSLVGTSGETQYF
TGTGCCAGCAGCTTAGTAGGGACTAGCGGCGAGACCCAGTACTTC
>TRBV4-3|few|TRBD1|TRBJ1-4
CASSQGNRGRYEKLFF
TGCGCCAGCAGCCAAGGAAACAGGGGGCGATATGAAAAACTGTTTTTT
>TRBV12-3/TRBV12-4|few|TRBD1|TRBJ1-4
CASTLRQGPGEKLFF
TGTGCCAGCACCCTCCGACAGGGCCCAGGTGAAAAACTGTTTTTT
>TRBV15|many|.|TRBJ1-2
CATSRDRRIYGYTF
TGTGCCACCAGCAGAGATCGGCGGATCTATGGCTACACCTTC
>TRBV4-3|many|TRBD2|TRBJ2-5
CASSQDLSGGETQYF
TGCGCCAGCAGCCAAGATCTTAGCGGGGGAGAGACCCAGTACTTC
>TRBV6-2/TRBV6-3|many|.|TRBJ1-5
CASSPGTNQPQHF
TGTGCCAGCAGTCCGGGCACAAATCAGCCCCAGCATTTT
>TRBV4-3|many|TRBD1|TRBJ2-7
CASSQAGQGIEQYF
TGCGCCAGCAGCCAGGCGGGACAGGGCATCGAGCAGTACTTC
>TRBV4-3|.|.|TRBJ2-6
CASSQEAAGGRLDYSGANVLTF
TGCGCCAGCAGCCAAGAGGCGGCAGGGGGGCGACTTGACTACTCTGGGGCCAACGTCCTGACTTTC
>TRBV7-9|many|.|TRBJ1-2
CASSPTNYGYTF
TGTGCCAGCAGCCCTACTAACTATGGCTACACCTTC
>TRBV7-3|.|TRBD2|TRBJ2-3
CASSLRGLAGDDTQYF
TGTGCCAGCAGCTTAAGGGGACTAGCGGGGGACGATACGCAGTATTTT
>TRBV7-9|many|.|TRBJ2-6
CASSRDTGANVLTF
TGTGCCAGCAGCAGGGATACTGGGGCCAACGTCCTGACTTTC
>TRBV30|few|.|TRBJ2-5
CAWSVQLETQYF
TGTGCCTGGAGTGTTCAGTTAGAGACCCAGTACTTC
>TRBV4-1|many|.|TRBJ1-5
CASSQDAMNQPQHF
TGCGCCAGCAGCCAAGATGCGATGAATCAGCCCCAGCATTTT
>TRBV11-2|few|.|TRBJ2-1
CASSPGVTGVSSNEQFF
TGTGCCAGCAGCCCGGGAGTAACGGGAGTATCTAGCAATGAGCAGTTCTTC
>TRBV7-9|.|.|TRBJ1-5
CASSWEGSGNQPQHF
TGTGCCAGCAGCTGGGAGGGAAGTGGCAATCAGCCCCAGCATTTT
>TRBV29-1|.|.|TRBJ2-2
CSALGEGAGELFF
TGCAGCGCCCTCGGGGAAGGTGCCGGGGAGCTGTTTTTT
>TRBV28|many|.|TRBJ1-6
CASTPSGGLGSPLHF
TGTGCCAGCACCCCGTCTGGAGGGTTAGGGTCACCCCTCCACTTT
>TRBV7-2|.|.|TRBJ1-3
CASSLVAGRSSGNTIYF
TGTGCCAGCAGCTTAGTTGCAGGACGATCCTCTGGAAACACCATATATTTT
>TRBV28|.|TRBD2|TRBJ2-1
CASRWGLAGRNEQFF
TGTGCCAGCAGGTGGGGACTAGCGGGGAGGAATGAGCAGTTCTTC
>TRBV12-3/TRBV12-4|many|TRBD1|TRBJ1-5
CASSWAGGNQPQHF
TGTGCCAGCAGTTGGGCAGGGGGTAATCAGCCCCAGCATTTT
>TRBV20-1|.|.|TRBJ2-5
CSANVGGGGLKTQYF
TGCAGTGCCAACGTCGGCGGCGGGGGCCTGAAGACCCAGTACTTC
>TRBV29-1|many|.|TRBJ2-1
CSVEELRYGYNEQFF
TGCAGCGTTGAAGAATTAAGGTATGGCTACAATGAGCAGTTCTTC
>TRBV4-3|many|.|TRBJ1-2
CASSQDASWASGYTF
TGCGCCAGCAGCCAAGATGCGAGTTGGGCGAGTGGCTACACCTTC
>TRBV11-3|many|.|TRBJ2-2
CASSLEGGELFF
TGTGCCAGCAGCTTAGAAGGCGGGGAGCTGTTTTTT
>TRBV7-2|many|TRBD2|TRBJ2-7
CASSQRGGRFGEQYF
TGTGCCAGCAGTCAGCGGGGGGGGCGTTTCGGAGAGCAGTACTTC